This TCR beta chain was captured by sequencing in a study of control samples from healthy donors and cancer patients. Germline V lookup: CDR1 GTSNPN, CDR2 SVGIG (reference sequence). V lost 3 bases and J 4 bases, leaving 7 bases between the germline ends. This CDR3 is 11 amino acids long. The repertoire was sequenced with immunoSEQ multiplex PCR; TCRdb's copy has only in-frame clones and lacks some. The profile shows 100,000 to 150,000 clones, around 94% of them singletons. This TCR derives from a man at least 80 years old with head and neck cancer. The chain combines TRBV30 with TRBJ2-7; D unclear. The source material was PBMCs. The CDR3 nucleotides read TGTGCCTGGAGCCCGCGATACGAGCAGTACTTC. Translation gives CAWSPRYEQYF. The full variable domain, completed using reference TRBV30 and TRBJ2-7, is SQTIHQWPATLVQPVGSPLSLECTVEGTSNPNLYWYRQAAGRGLQLLFYSVGIGQISSEVPQNLSASRPQDRQFILSSKKLLLSDSGFYLCAWSPRYEQYFGPGTRLTVT.